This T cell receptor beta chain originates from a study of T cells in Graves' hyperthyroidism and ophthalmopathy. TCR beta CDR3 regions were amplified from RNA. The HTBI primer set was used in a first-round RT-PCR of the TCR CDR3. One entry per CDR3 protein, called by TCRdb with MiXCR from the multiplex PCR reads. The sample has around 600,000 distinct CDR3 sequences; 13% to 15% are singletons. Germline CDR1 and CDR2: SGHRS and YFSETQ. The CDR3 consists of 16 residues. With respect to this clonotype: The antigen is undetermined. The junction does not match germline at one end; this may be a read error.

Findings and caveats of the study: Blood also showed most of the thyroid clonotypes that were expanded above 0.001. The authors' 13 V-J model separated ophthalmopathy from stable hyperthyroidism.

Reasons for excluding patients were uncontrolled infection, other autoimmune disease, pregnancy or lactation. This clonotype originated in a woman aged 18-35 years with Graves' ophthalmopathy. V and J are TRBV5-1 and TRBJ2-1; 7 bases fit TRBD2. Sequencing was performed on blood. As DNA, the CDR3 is TGCGCCAGCACCCCAGTGGGGTGGGAGGGTTACAATGGGCAGTTCTTC. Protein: CASTPVGWEGYNGQFF.